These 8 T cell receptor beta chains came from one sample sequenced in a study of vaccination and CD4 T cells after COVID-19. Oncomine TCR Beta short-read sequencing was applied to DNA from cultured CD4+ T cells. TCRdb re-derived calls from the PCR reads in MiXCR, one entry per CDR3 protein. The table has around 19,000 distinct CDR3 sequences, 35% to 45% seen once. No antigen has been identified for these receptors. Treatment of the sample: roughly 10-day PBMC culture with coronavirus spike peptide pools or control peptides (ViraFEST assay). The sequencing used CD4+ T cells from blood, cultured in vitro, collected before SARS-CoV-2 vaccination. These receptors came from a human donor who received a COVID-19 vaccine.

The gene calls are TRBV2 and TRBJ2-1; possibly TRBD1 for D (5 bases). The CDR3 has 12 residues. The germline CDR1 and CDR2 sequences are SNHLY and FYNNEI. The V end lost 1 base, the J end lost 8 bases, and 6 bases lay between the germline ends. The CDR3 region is CASSEGGHEQFF. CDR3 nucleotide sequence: TGTGCCAGCAGTGAAGGGGGCCATGAGCAGTTCTTC.

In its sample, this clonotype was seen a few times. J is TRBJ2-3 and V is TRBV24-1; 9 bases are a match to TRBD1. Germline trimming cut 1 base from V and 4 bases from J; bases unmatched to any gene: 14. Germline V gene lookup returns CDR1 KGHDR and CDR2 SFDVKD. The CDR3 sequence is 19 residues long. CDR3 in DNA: TGTGCCACCAGTGATTTTTCTTTTACCGTAACAGGGGGCCCAGATACGCAGTATTTT. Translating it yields CATSDFSFTVTGGPDTQYF.

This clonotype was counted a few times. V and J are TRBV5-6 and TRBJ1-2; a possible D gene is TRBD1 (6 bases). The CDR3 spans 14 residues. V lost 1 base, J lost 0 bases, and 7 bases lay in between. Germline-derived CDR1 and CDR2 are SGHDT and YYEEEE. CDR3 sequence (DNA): TGTGCCAGCAGCTTGACAGGGACTAACTATGGCTACACCTTC. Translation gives CASSLTGTNYGYTF. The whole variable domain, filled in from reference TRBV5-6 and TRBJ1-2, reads DAGVTQSPTHLIKTRGQQVTLRCSPKSGHDTVSWYQQALGQGPQFIFQYYEEEERQRGNFPDRFSGHQFPNYSSELNVNALLLGDSALYLCASSLTGTNYGYTFGSGTRLTVV.

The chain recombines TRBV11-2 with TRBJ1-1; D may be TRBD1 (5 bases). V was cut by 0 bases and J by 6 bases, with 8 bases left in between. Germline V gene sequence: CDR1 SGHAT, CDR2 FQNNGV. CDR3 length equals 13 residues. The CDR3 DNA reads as TGTGCCAGCAGCTTAGATCCGGGGGCTGAAGCTTTCTTT. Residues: CASSLDPGAEAFF.

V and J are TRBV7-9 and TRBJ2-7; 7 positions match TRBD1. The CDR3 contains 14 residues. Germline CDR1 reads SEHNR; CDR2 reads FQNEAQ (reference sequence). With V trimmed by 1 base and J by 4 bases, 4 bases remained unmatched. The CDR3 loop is CASSLDGRGYEQYF. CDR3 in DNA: TGTGCCAGCAGCTTAGATGGCAGGGGGTACGAGCAGTACTTC. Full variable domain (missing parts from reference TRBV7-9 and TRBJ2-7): DTGVSQNPRHKITKRGQNVTFRCDPISEHNRLYWYRQTLGQGPEFLTYFQNEAQLEKSRLLSDRFSAERPKGSFSTLEIQRTEQGDSAMYLCASSLDGRGYEQYFGPGTRLTVT.

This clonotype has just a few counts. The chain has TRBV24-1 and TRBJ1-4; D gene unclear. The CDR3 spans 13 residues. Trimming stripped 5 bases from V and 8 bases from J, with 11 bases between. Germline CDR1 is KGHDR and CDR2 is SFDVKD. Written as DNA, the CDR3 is TGTGCCACCAGTGGGCCAGAACGAGAAAAACTGTTTTTT. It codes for CATSGPEREKLFF.

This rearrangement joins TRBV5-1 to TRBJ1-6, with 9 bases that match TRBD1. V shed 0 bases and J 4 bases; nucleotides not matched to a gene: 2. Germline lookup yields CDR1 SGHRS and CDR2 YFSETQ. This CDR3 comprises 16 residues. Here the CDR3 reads CASSLEGQGYNSPLHF. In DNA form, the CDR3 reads TGCGCCAGCAGCTTGGAGGGACAGGGATATAATTCACCCCTCCACTTT. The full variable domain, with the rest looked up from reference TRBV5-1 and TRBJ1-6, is KAGVTQTPRYLIKTRGQQVTLSCSPISGHRSVSWYQQTPGQGLQFLFEYFSETQRNKGNFPGRFSGRQFSNSRSEMNVSTLELGDSALYLCASSLEGQGYNSPLHFGNGTRLTVT.

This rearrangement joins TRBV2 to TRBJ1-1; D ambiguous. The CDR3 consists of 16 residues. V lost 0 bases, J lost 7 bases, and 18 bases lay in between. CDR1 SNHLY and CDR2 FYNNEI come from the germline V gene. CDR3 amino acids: CASSEALRRMHFEAFF. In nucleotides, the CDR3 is TGTGCCAGCAGTGAAGCGCTTAGGCGGATGCACTTTGAAGCTTTCTTT.